This T cell receptor beta chain was recovered during a study of blood T cell repertoires in COVID-19. Study as a whole: COVID-19 samples from acute and convalescent phases originated in the United States, Italy and Spain. T cells, B-cell-depleted T cells, or PBMCs supplied cDNA or gDNA.

Germline V lookup: CDR1 SEHNR, CDR2 FQNEAQ (reference sequence). This CDR3 has 16 amino acids. With 1 base clipped from V and 1 base from J, the junction kept 1 base outside the gene matches. How the authors handled the data: From reference gene primer amplification, estimates of nucleated cell counts were derived. Some clones are missing from TCRdb's copy, which holds only in-frame ones; the method was immunoSEQ multiplex PCR. V, J and clone size derive from that table, while D and trimming were established from the DNA sequence. In the table there are 200,000 to 250,000 clones, approximately 91% of which are singletons.

The chain links TRBV7-9 to TRBJ2-3; 11 positions agree with TRBD1. The receptor's source is a woman in her sixties with acute or convalescent COVID-19. The sample comprised peripheral blood. The DNA of the CDR3 is TGTGCCAGCAGCTTAGGGACAGGGGGCGGCACAGATACGCAGTATTTT. Its translation: CASSLGTGGGTDTQYF.